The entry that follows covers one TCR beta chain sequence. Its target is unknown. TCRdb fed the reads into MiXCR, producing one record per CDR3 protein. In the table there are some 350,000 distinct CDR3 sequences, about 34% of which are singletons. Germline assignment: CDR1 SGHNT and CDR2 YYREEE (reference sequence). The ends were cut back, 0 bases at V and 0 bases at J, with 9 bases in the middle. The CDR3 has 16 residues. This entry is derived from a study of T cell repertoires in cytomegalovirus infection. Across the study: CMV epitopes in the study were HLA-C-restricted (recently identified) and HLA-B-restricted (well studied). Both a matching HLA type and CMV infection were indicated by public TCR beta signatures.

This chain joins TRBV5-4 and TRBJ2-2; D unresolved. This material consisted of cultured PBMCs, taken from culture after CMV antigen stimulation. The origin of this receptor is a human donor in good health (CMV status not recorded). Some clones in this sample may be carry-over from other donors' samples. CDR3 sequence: CASSLGQNANTGELFF. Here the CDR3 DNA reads TGTGCCAGCAGCTTGGGTCAGAACGCGAACACCGGGGAGCTGTTTTTT.